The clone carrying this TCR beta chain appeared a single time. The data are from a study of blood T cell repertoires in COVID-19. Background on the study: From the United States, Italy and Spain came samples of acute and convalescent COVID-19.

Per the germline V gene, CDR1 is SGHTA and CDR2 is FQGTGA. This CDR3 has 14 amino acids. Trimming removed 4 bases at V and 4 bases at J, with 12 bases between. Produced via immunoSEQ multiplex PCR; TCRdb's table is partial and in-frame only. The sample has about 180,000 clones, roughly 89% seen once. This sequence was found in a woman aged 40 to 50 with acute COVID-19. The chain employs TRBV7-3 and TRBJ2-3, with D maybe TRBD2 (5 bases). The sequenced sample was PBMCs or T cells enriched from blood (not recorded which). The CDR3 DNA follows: TGTGCCAGCAGCTCCCGATCTAGCTCAGATACGCAGTATTTT. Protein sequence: CASSSRSSSDTQYF.